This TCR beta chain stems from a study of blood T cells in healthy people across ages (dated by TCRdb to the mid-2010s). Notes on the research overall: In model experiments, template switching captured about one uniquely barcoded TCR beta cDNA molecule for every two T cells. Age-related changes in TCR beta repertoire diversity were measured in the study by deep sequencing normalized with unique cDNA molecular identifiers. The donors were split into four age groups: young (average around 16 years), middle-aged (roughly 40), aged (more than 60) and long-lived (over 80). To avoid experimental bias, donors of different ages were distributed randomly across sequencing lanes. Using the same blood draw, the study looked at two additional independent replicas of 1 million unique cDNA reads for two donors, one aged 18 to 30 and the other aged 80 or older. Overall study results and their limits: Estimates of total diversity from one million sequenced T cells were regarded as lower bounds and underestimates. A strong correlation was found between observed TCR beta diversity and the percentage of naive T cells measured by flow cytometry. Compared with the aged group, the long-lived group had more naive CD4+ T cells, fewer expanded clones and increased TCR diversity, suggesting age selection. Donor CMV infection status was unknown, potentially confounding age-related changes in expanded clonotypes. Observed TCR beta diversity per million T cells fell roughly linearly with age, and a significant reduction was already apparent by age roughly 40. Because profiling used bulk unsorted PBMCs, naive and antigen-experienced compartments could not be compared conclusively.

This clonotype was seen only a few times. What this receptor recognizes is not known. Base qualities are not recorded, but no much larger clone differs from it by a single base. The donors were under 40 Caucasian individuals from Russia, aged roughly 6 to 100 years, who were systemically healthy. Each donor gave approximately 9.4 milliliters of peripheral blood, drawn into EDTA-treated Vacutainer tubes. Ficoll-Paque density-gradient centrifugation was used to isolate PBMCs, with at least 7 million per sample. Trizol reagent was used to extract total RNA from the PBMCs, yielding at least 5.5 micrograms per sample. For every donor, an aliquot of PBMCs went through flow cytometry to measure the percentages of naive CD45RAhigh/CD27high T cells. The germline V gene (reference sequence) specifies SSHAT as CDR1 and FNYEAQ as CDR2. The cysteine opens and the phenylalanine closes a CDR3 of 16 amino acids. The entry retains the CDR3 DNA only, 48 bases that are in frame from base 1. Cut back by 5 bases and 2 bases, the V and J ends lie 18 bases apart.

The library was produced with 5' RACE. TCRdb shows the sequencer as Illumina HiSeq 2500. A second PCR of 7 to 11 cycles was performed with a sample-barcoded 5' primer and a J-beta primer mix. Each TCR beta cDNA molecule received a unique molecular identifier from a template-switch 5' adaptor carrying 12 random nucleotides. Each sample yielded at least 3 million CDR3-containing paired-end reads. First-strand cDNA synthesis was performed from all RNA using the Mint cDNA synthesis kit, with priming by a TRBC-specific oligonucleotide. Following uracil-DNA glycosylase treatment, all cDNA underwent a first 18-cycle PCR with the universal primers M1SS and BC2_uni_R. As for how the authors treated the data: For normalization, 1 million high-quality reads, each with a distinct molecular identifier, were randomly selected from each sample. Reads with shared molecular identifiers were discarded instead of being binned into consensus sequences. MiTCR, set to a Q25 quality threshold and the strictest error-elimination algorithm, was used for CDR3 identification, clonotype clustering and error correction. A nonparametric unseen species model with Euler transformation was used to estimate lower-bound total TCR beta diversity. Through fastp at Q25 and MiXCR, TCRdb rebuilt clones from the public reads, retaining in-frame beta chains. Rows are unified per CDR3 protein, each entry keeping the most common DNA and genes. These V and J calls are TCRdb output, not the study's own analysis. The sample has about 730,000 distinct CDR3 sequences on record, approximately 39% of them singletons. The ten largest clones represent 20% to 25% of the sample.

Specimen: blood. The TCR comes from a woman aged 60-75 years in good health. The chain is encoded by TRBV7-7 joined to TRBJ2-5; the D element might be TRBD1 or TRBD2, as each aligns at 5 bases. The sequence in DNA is TGTGCCAGCAGCCAGACGCCGGGACGCCTGCAAGAGACCCAGTACTTC. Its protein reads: CASSQTPGRLQETQYF.